These T cell receptor beta chains were read from a single sample in a study of shared clonotypes between healthy human individuals. Sequenced by immunoSEQ multiplex PCR; TCRdb stores in-frame clones only, minus some. The sample includes roughly 2,500,000 clones, more than 85% of them seen just once. The sequenced material came from naive CD4+ T cells from PBMCs. Every receptor here comes from a man aged 18 to 29 in good health. Some clones in this sample may be carry-over from other donors' samples. CDR3s include the opening cysteine and the closing phenylalanine or tryptophan. The D gene is left open where the match is weak. A row's size may be missing; if present it is once, few, many or a size class.

cdr3_length: 15
clone_size: -
v_call: TRBV28
j_call: TRBJ2-1
d_call: -
cdr3_aa: CASSPTGVGYNEQFF
cdr3_nt: TGTGCCAGCAGTCCGACAGGAGTTGGGTACAATGAGCAGTTCTTC

cdr3_length: 15
clone_size: -
v_call: TRBV7-2
j_call: TRBJ2-7
d_call: TRBD2
cdr3_aa: CASSPSTSRGYEQYF
cdr3_nt: TGTGCCAGCAGCCCCTCGACTAGCAGAGGATACGAGCAGTACTTC

cdr3_length: 15
clone_size: -
v_call: TRBV30
j_call: TRBJ1-2
d_call: -
cdr3_aa: CAWIRVYSSNYGYTF
cdr3_nt: TGTGCCTGGATAAGGGTCTACAGCTCTAACTATGGCTACACCTTC

cdr3_length: 16
clone_size: -
v_call: TRBV7-3
j_call: TRBJ2-1
d_call: TRBD1
cdr3_aa: CASSLGPDRLFNEQFF
cdr3_nt: TGTGCCAGCAGCTTAGGTCCGGACAGGCTTTTCAATGAGCAGTTCTTC

cdr3_length: 13
clone_size: -
v_call: TRBV27
j_call: TRBJ2-5
d_call: -
cdr3_aa: CASSLAGRETQYF
cdr3_nt: TGTGCCAGCAGTTTGGCGGGCAGAGAGACCCAGTACTTC

cdr3_length: 13
clone_size: -
v_call: TRBV2
j_call: TRBJ1-1
d_call: TRBD1
cdr3_aa: CATTDREVSEAFF
cdr3_nt: TGTGCCACGACGGACAGGGAAGTCTCTGAAGCTTTCTTT

cdr3_length: 13
clone_size: -
v_call: TRBV7-2
j_call: TRBJ1-5
d_call: -
cdr3_aa: CASSFNSNQPQHF
cdr3_nt: TGTGCCAGCAGCTTCAATAGCAATCAGCCCCAGCATTTT

cdr3_length: 15
clone_size: -
v_call: TRBV7-8
j_call: TRBJ1-5
d_call: -
cdr3_aa: CASSLSLGVGQPQHF
cdr3_nt: TGTGCCAGCAGCTTATCTTTAGGGGTTGGGCAGCCCCAGCATTTT

cdr3_length: 16
clone_size: -
v_call: TRBV7-2
j_call: TRBJ1-2
d_call: TRBD1
cdr3_aa: CASSPPGTGSVYGYTF
cdr3_nt: TGTGCCAGCAGCCCCCCCGGGACAGGGTCTGTGTATGGCTACACCTTC

cdr3_length: 13
clone_size: -
v_call: TRBV7-9
j_call: TRBJ1-1
d_call: -
cdr3_aa: CASSLNRNTEAFF
cdr3_nt: TGTGCCAGCAGCCTAAACAGGAACACTGAAGCTTTCTTT

cdr3_length: 14
clone_size: -
v_call: TRBV4-1
j_call: TRBJ2-5
d_call: -
cdr3_aa: CASSPGRAGETQYF
cdr3_nt: TGCGCCAGCAGCCCCGGAAGAGCCGGGGAGACCCAGTACTTC

cdr3_length: 15
clone_size: once
v_call: TRBV5-1
j_call: TRBJ2-1
d_call: TRBD2
cdr3_aa: CASSLLAGGPGEQFF
cdr3_nt: TGCGCCAGCAGCTTACTAGCGGGAGGGCCGGGGGAGCAGTTCTTC

cdr3_length: 16
clone_size: -
v_call: TRBV9
j_call: TRBJ2-3
d_call: TRBD2
cdr3_aa: CASSVGKLAGGDTQYF
cdr3_nt: TGTGCCAGCAGCGTAGGAAAACTAGCGGGAGGGGATACGCAGTATTTT

cdr3_length: 16
clone_size: once
v_call: TRBV9
j_call: TRBJ2-1
d_call: TRBD2
cdr3_aa: CASSVRGLAGDNEQFF
cdr3_nt: TGTGCCAGCAGCGTCCGGGGACTAGCGGGGGATAATGAGCAGTTCTTC

cdr3_length: 14
clone_size: -
v_call: TRBV25-1
j_call: TRBJ2-7
d_call: TRBD2
cdr3_aa: CASGTGTKAYEQYF
cdr3_nt: TGTGCCAGCGGAACCGGGACTAAAGCCTACGAGCAGTACTTC

cdr3_length: 15
clone_size: -
v_call: TRBV5-4
j_call: TRBJ1-4
d_call: TRBD1
cdr3_aa: CASSFGQGFNEKLFF
cdr3_nt: TGTGCCAGCAGCTTCGGACAGGGTTTTAATGAAAAACTGTTTTTT

cdr3_length: 16
clone_size: -
v_call: TRBV5-4
j_call: TRBJ1-2
d_call: -
cdr3_aa: CASSLDKRHMNYGYTF
cdr3_nt: TGTGCCAGCAGCTTGGACAAACGGCATATGAACTATGGCTACACCTTC

cdr3_length: 13
clone_size: -
v_call: TRBV19
j_call: TRBJ2-5
d_call: -
cdr3_aa: CASSKVHQETQYF
cdr3_nt: TGTGCCAGTAGTAAGGTCCACCAAGAGACCCAGTACTTC

cdr3_length: 16
clone_size: -
v_call: TRBV28
j_call: TRBJ2-7
d_call: -
cdr3_aa: CASSSLTFQGSYEQYF
cdr3_nt: TGTGCCAGCAGTTCCCTGACGTTCCAGGGCTCCTACGAGCAGTACTTC

cdr3_length: 19
clone_size: -
v_call: TRBV7-9
j_call: TRBJ2-6
d_call: TRBD1
cdr3_aa: CASSLTPGTGPSGANVLTF
cdr3_nt: TGTGCCAGCAGTCTCACCCCCGGGACAGGGCCCTCAGGGGCCAACGTCCTGACTTTC

cdr3_length: 17
clone_size: -
v_call: TRBV28
j_call: TRBJ2-5
d_call: -
cdr3_aa: CASSFPFLGGSGETQYF
cdr3_nt: TGTGCCAGCAGTTTCCCTTTTCTGGGGGGCTCTGGGGAGACCCAGTACTTC

cdr3_length: 15
clone_size: -
v_call: TRBV5-1
j_call: TRBJ2-5
d_call: TRBD1
cdr3_aa: CASSSLTGGIETQYF
cdr3_nt: TGCGCCAGCAGCTCCTTGACAGGGGGAATAGAGACCCAGTACTTC

cdr3_length: 13
clone_size: -
v_call: TRBV6-5
j_call: TRBJ2-7
d_call: TRBD2
cdr3_aa: CASRRGEKGEQYF
cdr3_nt: TGTGCCAGCAGGCGGGGGGAAAAGGGCGAGCAGTACTTC

cdr3_length: 16
clone_size: -
v_call: TRBV27
j_call: TRBJ2-1
d_call: TRBD1
cdr3_aa: CASSLSYRGPHNEQFF
cdr3_nt: TGTGCCAGCAGTTTATCCTACAGGGGACCCCACAATGAGCAGTTCTTC

cdr3_length: 17
clone_size: -
v_call: TRBV10-3
j_call: TRBJ2-3
d_call: -
cdr3_aa: CAISERLTGIHTDTQYF
cdr3_nt: TGTGCCATCAGTGAAAGACTTACAGGGATACACACGGATACGCAGTATTTT

cdr3_length: 13
clone_size: -
v_call: TRBV27
j_call: TRBJ1-2
d_call: -
cdr3_aa: CASSYRRNYGYTF
cdr3_nt: TGTGCCAGCAGTTACAGGCGAAACTATGGCTACACCTTC

cdr3_length: 14
clone_size: once
v_call: TRBV6-6
j_call: TRBJ1-1
d_call: -
cdr3_aa: CASSYYTGTTEAFF
cdr3_nt: TGTGCCAGCAGTTACTACACAGGGACCACTGAAGCTTTCTTT

cdr3_length: 16
clone_size: -
v_call: TRBV19
j_call: TRBJ2-6
d_call: TRBD2
cdr3_aa: CASTREGTVGANVLTF
cdr3_nt: TGTGCCAGTACCAGGGAGGGGACGGTAGGGGCCAACGTCCTGACTTTC

cdr3_length: 12
clone_size: -
v_call: TRBV2
j_call: TRBJ2-1
d_call: -
cdr3_aa: CASSRNTGLHLF
cdr3_nt: TGTGCCAGCAGTAGGAACACAGGACTCCATCTCTTC

cdr3_length: 14
clone_size: -
v_call: TRBV19
j_call: TRBJ1-5
d_call: -
cdr3_aa: CASSIGQLNQPQHF
cdr3_nt: TGTGCCAGTAGTATAGGACAGCTTAATCAGCCCCAGCATTTT

cdr3_length: 15
clone_size: once
v_call: TRBV6-1
j_call: TRBJ1-2
d_call: -
cdr3_aa: CATPLEGKTNYGYTF
cdr3_nt: TGTGCCACTCCCCTGGAGGGGAAAACTAACTATGGCTACACCTTC

cdr3_length: 12
clone_size: -
v_call: TRBV6-1
j_call: TRBJ2-1
d_call: -
cdr3_aa: CASKPGDNEQFF
cdr3_nt: TGTGCCAGCAAGCCGGGAGATAATGAGCAGTTCTTC

cdr3_length: 10
clone_size: -
v_call: TRBV7-9
j_call: TRBJ2-7
d_call: -
cdr3_aa: CASGAYEQYF
cdr3_nt: TGTGCCAGCGGGGCCTACGAGCAGTACTTC

cdr3_length: 17
clone_size: -
v_call: TRBV5-6
j_call: TRBJ1-1
d_call: TRBD1
cdr3_aa: CASSSDRGNIKNTEAFF
cdr3_nt: TGTGCCAGCAGCTCGGACAGGGGGAACATCAAGAACACTGAAGCTTTCTTT

cdr3_length: 15
clone_size: -
v_call: TRBV27
j_call: TRBJ2-1
d_call: TRBD1
cdr3_aa: CASSTPGQGRNEQFF
cdr3_nt: TGTGCCAGCAGTACGCCGGGACAGGGCCGCAATGAGCAGTTCTTC

cdr3_length: 14
clone_size: -
v_call: TRBV6-5
j_call: TRBJ2-3
d_call: -
cdr3_aa: CASTIRDSTDTQYF
cdr3_nt: TGTGCCAGCACCATCCGGGACTCGACAGATACGCAGTATTTT

cdr3_length: 16
clone_size: -
v_call: TRBV28
j_call: TRBJ2-3
d_call: TRBD1
cdr3_aa: CASLGSGQGAVDTQYF
cdr3_nt: TGTGCCAGCCTCGGGTCGGGACAGGGGGCCGTAGATACGCAGTATTTT

cdr3_length: 15
clone_size: -
v_call: TRBV18
j_call: TRBJ1-1
d_call: -
cdr3_aa: CASSLAGTYNTEAFF
cdr3_nt: TGTGCCAGCTCACTTGCCGGGACTTATAACACTGAAGCTTTCTTT

cdr3_length: 13
clone_size: -
v_call: TRBV18
j_call: TRBJ2-7
d_call: -
cdr3_aa: CASSPPSTGEQYF
cdr3_nt: TGTGCCAGCTCACCACCCTCGACTGGAGAGCAGTACTTC

cdr3_length: 15
clone_size: once
v_call: TRBV6-6
j_call: TRBJ1-1
d_call: -
cdr3_aa: CASSYSWGPRDLGFF
cdr3_nt: TGTGCCAGCAGTTACTCGTGGGGGCCGCGGGATTTGGGTTTCTTT

cdr3_length: 13
clone_size: -
v_call: TRBV18
j_call: TRBJ2-1
d_call: -
cdr3_aa: CASSPDREDEQFF
cdr3_nt: TGTGCCAGCTCACCCGACAGGGAGGATGAGCAGTTCTTC

cdr3_length: 14
clone_size: once
v_call: TRBV19
j_call: TRBJ2-7
d_call: -
cdr3_aa: CASSIGPGAYEQYF
cdr3_nt: TGTGCCAGTAGTATTGGACCGGGGGCCTACGAGCAGTACTTC

cdr3_length: 14
clone_size: -
v_call: TRBV18
j_call: TRBJ1-2
d_call: TRBD1
cdr3_aa: CASSPEQGNYGYTF
cdr3_nt: TGTGCCAGCTCACCCGAACAGGGGAACTATGGCTACACCTTC

cdr3_length: 14
clone_size: -
v_call: TRBV5-4
j_call: TRBJ2-3
d_call: -
cdr3_aa: CASTSRASTDTQYF
cdr3_nt: TGTGCCAGCACCAGCCGGGCCAGCACAGATACGCAGTATTTT

cdr3_length: 15
clone_size: once
v_call: TRBV11-2
j_call: TRBJ1-1
d_call: -
cdr3_aa: CASSLGTGMDTEAFF
cdr3_nt: TGTGCCAGCAGCTTAGGAACAGGGATGGACACTGAAGCTTTCTTT

cdr3_length: 21
clone_size: -
v_call: TRBV10-2
j_call: TRBJ2-7
d_call: -
cdr3_aa: CASSGLRGSRVREAWSYEQYF
cdr3_nt: TGCGCCAGCAGTGGTCTACGCGGGTCGCGAGTAAGGGAAGCTTGGAGCTACGAGCAGTACTTC

cdr3_length: 16
clone_size: -
v_call: TRBV7-2
j_call: TRBJ2-1
d_call: TRBD1
cdr3_aa: CASSLADGTDLNEQFF
cdr3_nt: TGTGCCAGCAGCTTAGCCGACGGGACAGACCTCAATGAGCAGTTCTTC

cdr3_length: 12
clone_size: -
v_call: TRBV19
j_call: TRBJ2-5
d_call: -
cdr3_aa: CASSEGGETQYF
cdr3_nt: TGTGCCAGTAGTGAGGGGGGGGAGACCCAGTACTTC

cdr3_length: 13
clone_size: -
v_call: TRBV28
j_call: TRBJ1-3
d_call: -
cdr3_aa: CASKLSSGNTIYF
cdr3_nt: TGTGCCAGCAAGCTGTCCTCTGGAAACACCATATATTTT

cdr3_length: 17
clone_size: -
v_call: TRBV5-5
j_call: TRBJ1-4
d_call: -
cdr3_aa: CASSLGFAGVTNEKLFF
cdr3_nt: TGTGCCAGCAGCTTGGGGTTCGCAGGGGTGACTAATGAAAAACTGTTTTTT

cdr3_length: 13
clone_size: -
v_call: TRBV6-5
j_call: TRBJ1-2
d_call: -
cdr3_aa: CASGWDIRSGYTF
cdr3_nt: TGTGCCAGCGGATGGGACATTCGGAGTGGCTACACCTTC

cdr3_length: 15
clone_size: -
v_call: TRBV28
j_call: TRBJ2-7
d_call: TRBD2
cdr3_aa: CASSQPGLAGYEQYF
cdr3_nt: TGTGCCAGCAGTCAACCGGGACTAGCGGGGTACGAGCAGTACTTC

cdr3_length: 16
clone_size: -
v_call: TRBV5-4
j_call: TRBJ2-7
d_call: TRBD1
cdr3_aa: CASSPPGDRGNYEQYF
cdr3_nt: TGTGCCAGCAGCCCCCCGGGGGACAGGGGTAACTACGAGCAGTACTTC